The source of this TCR beta chain is a study of neoadjuvant anti-PD-1 for oral cavity cancer. Study-wide points: Pretreatment Treg/Th17 ratio correlated inversely with post-treatment tumor clonality.

PBMCs were not maintained or expanded in culture before analysis. Blood libraries mostly used roughly 440 ng genomic DNA, six replicates each. Clones were read by immunoSEQ multiplex PCR, and TCRdb kept only the in-frame ones, dropping some. The sample lists about 80,000 clones, around 80% occurring once. The V segment lost 1 base and the J segment 2 bases; nucleotides outside the gene matches: 6. CDR3 length: 17 residues. Germline values: CDR1 SGHDN, CDR2 FVKESK. Worth noting for this clone: Antigen: not known.

The V call is TRBV14, the J call TRBJ2-1; the match to TRBD2 covers 9 bases. This sample comprised PBMCs, obtained before nivolumab (anti-PD-1) treatment. The clonotype originates from a person between 40 and 80 years old with oral cavity squamous cell carcinoma. The CDR3 region has the DNA TGTGCCAGCAGCCAAGGAGAACTAGCGGGCCCCTACAATGAGCAGTTCTTC. Translation: CASSQGELAGPYNEQFF.